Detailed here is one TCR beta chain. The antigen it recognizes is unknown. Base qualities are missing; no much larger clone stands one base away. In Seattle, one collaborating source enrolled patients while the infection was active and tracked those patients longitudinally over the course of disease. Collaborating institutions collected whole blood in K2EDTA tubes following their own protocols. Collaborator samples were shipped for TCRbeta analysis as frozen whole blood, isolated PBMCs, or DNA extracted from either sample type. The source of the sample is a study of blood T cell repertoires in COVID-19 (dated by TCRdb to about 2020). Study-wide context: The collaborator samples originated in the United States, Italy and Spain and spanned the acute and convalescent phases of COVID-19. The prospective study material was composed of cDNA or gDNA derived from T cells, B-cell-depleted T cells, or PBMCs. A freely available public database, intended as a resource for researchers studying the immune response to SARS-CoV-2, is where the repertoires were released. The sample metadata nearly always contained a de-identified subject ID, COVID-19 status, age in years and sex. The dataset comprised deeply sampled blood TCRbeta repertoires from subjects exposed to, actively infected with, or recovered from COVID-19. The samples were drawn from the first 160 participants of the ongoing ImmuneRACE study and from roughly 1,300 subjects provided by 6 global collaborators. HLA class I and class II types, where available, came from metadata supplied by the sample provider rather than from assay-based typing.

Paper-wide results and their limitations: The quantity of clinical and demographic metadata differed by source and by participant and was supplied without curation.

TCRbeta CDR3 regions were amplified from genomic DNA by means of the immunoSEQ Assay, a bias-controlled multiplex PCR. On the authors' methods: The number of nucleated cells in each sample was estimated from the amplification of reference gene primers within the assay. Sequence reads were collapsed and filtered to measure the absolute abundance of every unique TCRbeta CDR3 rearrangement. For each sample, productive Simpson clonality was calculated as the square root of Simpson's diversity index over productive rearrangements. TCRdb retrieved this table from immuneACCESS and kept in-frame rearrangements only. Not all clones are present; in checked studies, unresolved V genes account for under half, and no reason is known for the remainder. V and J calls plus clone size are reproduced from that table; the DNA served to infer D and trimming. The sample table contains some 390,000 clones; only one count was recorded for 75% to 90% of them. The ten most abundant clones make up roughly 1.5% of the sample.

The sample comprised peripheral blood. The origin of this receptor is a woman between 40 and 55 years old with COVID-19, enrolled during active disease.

The DNA sequence reads TGTGCCAGCAGTTCCCTCCTCCGTCGGGGGGCCAACGTCCTGACTTTC. This sequence encodes CASSSLLRRGANVLTF. The rearranged segments are TRBV6-2 or TRBV6-3 and TRBJ2-6; the D gene is not confidently resolved. Reading from cysteine to phenylalanine, the CDR3 counts 16 amino acids. The sequence is cut down to CDR3 DNA, 48 bases in frame from base 1. Trimming takes 4 bases from V and 4 bases from J, and the germline ends sit 14 bases apart. From the germline V gene, CDR1 is MNHEY and CDR2 is SVGEGT.